The 27 T cell receptor beta chains below come from one sample, sequenced in a study of CD8+CD57+ T cells in acquired aplastic anemia. Selection for sequencing was limited to patients who had shown CD8+CD57+ cell expansion by flow cytometry. The template used for profiling TCR beta VDJ and CDR3 was genomic DNA. TCRdb re-analysed the reads in MiXCR, keeping a single row per CDR3 protein. Of around 500,000 distinct CDR3 sequences detected, around 30% appear once; the ten largest clones hold less than 0.85%. Source material: sorted CD4+, CD8+, or CD8+CD57+ T cells (not recorded which) from PBMCs. The receptor source for this set is a human donor with aplastic anemia.

This clonotype was counted a few times. The rearrangement joins TRBV20-1 to TRBJ2-3; TRBD1 or TRBD2 may be the D gene (5 bases each). Trimming removed 6 bases from V and 0 bases from J, with 13 bases in between. The CDR3 length is 14 residues. Germline values: CDR1 DFQATT, CDR2 SNEGSKA (reference sequence). The CDR3 is CSAPRGGSTDTQYF. In nucleotides, the CDR3 is TGCAGTGCACCCCGGGGCGGGAGCACAGATACGCAGTATTTT.

V is TRBV7-9 and J is TRBJ2-4; D possibly uses TRBD1 or TRBD2 (5 bases each). Trimming left V 6 bases short and J 9 bases short, with 12 bases between. This CDR3 is 12 amino acids long. Germline values: CDR1 SEHNR, CDR2 FQNEAQ (reference sequence). The CDR3 here is CASSRSGTIQYF. DNA of the CDR3: TGTGCCAGCAGTCGATCCGGGACCATTCAGTACTTC.

The V gene is TRBV2, the J gene TRBJ2-7; 9 bases align to TRBD2. CDR3 length: 14 amino acids. V shed 2 bases, J shed 5 bases, and the junction held 4 bases outside the gene matches. Germline V gene lookup returns CDR1 SNHLY and CDR2 FYNNEI. The CDR3 DNA sequence: TGTGCCAGCAGTGAATTTAGCGGGAGTGACGAGCAGTACTTC. Encoded protein: CASSEFSGSDEQYF.

The chain's CDR3 is CATGGKREFPQYF. CDR3 DNA: TGTGCCACCGGGGGTAAGCGGGAGTTCCCGCAGTATTTT. V gene TRBV15 combines with J gene TRBJ2-3, with TRBD2 matching 8 bases. The CDR3 covers 13 residues. The germline V gene has CDR1 LNHNV and CDR2 YYDKDF (reference sequence). Trimming removed 8 bases from V and 10 bases from J; junction bases left unmatched: 11.

CDR3 loop: CASSENRRDGYTF. CDR3 nucleotide sequence: TGCGCCAGCAGTGAGAACAGGCGGGATGGCTACACCTTC. The V call is TRBV10-1, the J call TRBJ1-2; D possibly corresponds to TRBD1 (5 bases). The CDR3 is 13 amino acids. The germline V gene has CDR1 WNHNN and CDR2 SYGVQD (reference sequence). V was trimmed by 2 bases and J by 6 bases, leaving 10 bases between them.

This clonotype has a count of ten or more. V usage is TRBV7-6 and J usage is TRBJ2-7; 9 positions agree with TRBD1. The V gene's germline CDR1 is SGHVS and CDR2 FNYEAQ. Trimming at V came to 5 bases and at J to 3 bases, leaving 8 bases not matched to a gene. The CDR3 extends over 15 amino acids. The CDR3 reads CASSGLGQGNYEQYF. The CDR3 DNA sequence: TGTGCCAGCAGCGGGCTGGGACAGGGTAACTACGAGCAGTACTTC.

The sample holds many counts of this clonotype. The rearrangement joins TRBV7-2 to TRBJ2-7; D remains unclear. This CDR3 contains 12 residues. Germline CDR1 and CDR2: SGHTA and FQGNSA. V lost 1 base and J 9 bases, leaving 10 bases between the germline ends. The CDR3 is CASSLDRSVQYF. The CDR3 nucleotides are TGTGCCAGCAGCTTAGATCGTTCCGTGCAGTACTTC.

Details on this clonotype: The conserved phenylalanine or tryptophan is not found at the CDR3 terminus, so this likely reflects a read error. No DNA is shown, since the ends of the CDR3 on it are uncertain; the CDR3 is the one TCRdb lists. This chain joins TRBV2 and TRBJ1-2. Germline V gives CDR1 SNHLY, CDR2 FYNNEI. The CDR3 adds up to 9 amino acids, both ends counted. CDR3 residues: CASSWKGND.

This clonotype has a handful of counts. The rearrangement links TRBV7-6 to TRBJ2-7; D is possibly TRBD2 (6 bases). The CDR3 contains 13 residues. Germline values: CDR1 SGHVS, CDR2 FNYEAQ. Trimming removed 5 bases at V and 6 bases at J, with 14 bases between. In nucleotides, the CDR3 is TGTGCCAGCAGCCAAACCGTCGGGGGCGAGCAGTACTTC. This encodes CASSQTVGGEQYF.

This clonotype was observed many times. The V and J genes are TRBV19 and TRBJ2-7; the D gene is possibly TRBD1 (6 bases). This CDR3 is 15 amino acids long. Germline CDR1 reads LNHDA; CDR2 reads SQIVND (reference sequence). Between the trimmed V and J ends, which lost 3 bases and 3 bases, there was a span of 15 bases. CDR3 sequence: CASSIRAGDRYEQYF. CDR3 DNA sequence: TGTGCCAGTAGTATTCGGGCAGGGGACCGCTACGAGCAGTACTTC.

In its sample, this clonotype was seen many times. The chain links TRBV24-1 to TRBJ1-2, with 7 bases lining up with TRBD1. CDR1 is KGHDR and CDR2 is SFDVKD in the germline V gene. This CDR3 comprises 16 residues. V lost 9 bases and J lost 4; bases outside the gene matches: 16. In nucleotides, the CDR3 is TGTGCCACCCATGAACCCGGGACAGACAGACTCTATGGCTACACCTTC. Its translation: CATHEPGTDRLYGYTF.

This clonotype has ten or more counts. The genes are TRBV5-1 and TRBJ1-2, with TRBD1 identical over 7 bases. V dropped 3 bases and J dropped 8; count of bases not matched to a gene: 4. The CDR3 loop spans 12 amino acids. Germline V gives CDR1 SGHRS, CDR2 YFSETQ. Here the CDR3 reads CASSSGTDGYTF. CDR3 sequence (DNA): TGCGCCAGCAGCTCCGGGACAGACGGCTACACCTTC. The full variable domain, in which reference TRBV5-1 and TRBJ1-2 provide the parts outside the CDR3, is KAGVTQTPRYLIKTRGQQVTLSCSPISGHRSVSWYQQTPGQGLQFLFEYFSETQRNKGNFPGRFSGRQFSNSRSEMNVSTLELGDSALYLCASSSGTDGYTFGSGTRLTVV.

The gene calls are TRBV25-1 and TRBJ1-2, with 7 bases identical to TRBD1. Looked up from germline, CDR1 is MGHDK and CDR2 is SYGVNS. Trimming took 6 bases from V and 7 from J; bases not matched to a gene: 11. This CDR3 spans 14 amino acids. The CDR3 coding sequence is TGTGCCAGCAGCTCGACGACAGGGCTTGGTGGCTACACCTTC. This gives the protein CASSSTTGLGGYTF.

The chain combines TRBV7-2 with TRBJ1-6, with D hard to call. V was cut by 4 bases and J by 9 bases, with 19 bases left in between. The CDR3 runs 16 residues. Germline V gene lookup returns CDR1 SGHTA and CDR2 FQGNSA. CDR3 in DNA: TGTGCCAGCAGCTCCAGCGGCAGGACCGTGAGTTCACCCCTCCACTTT. It specifies CASSSSGRTVSSPLHF.

The rearrangement joins TRBV29-1 to TRBJ1-5, with no clear D. CDR3 size: 12 residues. Germline values: CDR1 SQVTM, CDR2 ANQGSEA. CDR3 region: CRDGTAGQPQHF. DNA of the CDR3: TGCAGAGATGGAACAGCGGGTCAGCCCCAGCATTTT.

Ten or more counts support this clonotype. The chain combines TRBV20-1 with TRBJ2-7; no clear D. Germline V gene sequence: CDR1 DFQATT, CDR2 SNEGSKA (reference sequence). There are 15 residues in the CDR3. The V gene lost 3 bases and the J gene lost 0 bases, with 15 bases spanning the gap. In nucleotides, the CDR3 is TGCAGTGCTAGTCTCGTCCATGGCCCCTCCTACGAGCAGTACTTC. As protein: CSASLVHGPSYEQYF.

This clonotype has more than one count but fewer than ten. A read error may produce the germline difference seen at one junction end. This sequence joins TRBV7-9 and TRBJ1-4, with D perhaps matching TRBD1 (5 bases). CDR3 length equals 13 residues. Germline V gene sequence: CDR1 SEHNR, CDR2 FQNEAQ (reference sequence). The chain's CDR3 is CASSLGQYEKLSF. In DNA form, the CDR3 reads TGTGCCAGCAGCTTAGGACAGTACGAAAAACTGTCTTTT. Using reference TRBV7-9 and TRBJ1-4 for the parts outside the CDR3, the full variable domain is DTGVSQNPRHKITKRGQNVTFRCDPISEHNRLYWYRQTLGQGPEFLTYFQNEAQLEKSRLLSDRFSAERPKGSFSTLEIQRTEQGDSAMYLCASSLGQYEKLSFGSGTQLSVL.

The CDR3 spells CASSGTGVYGYTF. The CDR3 region has the DNA TGTGCCAGCAGCGGTACAGGGGTCTATGGCTACACCTTC. V gene TRBV3-1 combines with J gene TRBJ1-2, with 7 bases aligning to TRBD1. The CDR3 runs to 13 residues. The V and J ends lost 5 bases and 4 bases, in that order; junction bases with no gene match: 4. Looked up from germline, CDR1 is LGHDT and CDR2 is YNNKEL (reference sequence).

This clonotype was found many times. J is TRBJ1-5 and V is TRBV19, with no clear D. Trimming removed 8 bases at V and 0 bases at J, with 14 bases between. The CDR3 extends over 15 amino acids. Germline V gene data show CDR1 as LNHDA and CDR2 as SQIVND (reference sequence). CDR3 bases: TGTGCCAGTCGAACACAAGCGAATAGCAATCAGCCCCAGCATTTT. Translated, it gives CASRTQANSNQPQHF. Complete variable domain (other parts from reference TRBV19 and TRBJ1-5): DGGITQSPKYLFRKEGQNVTLSCEQNLNHDAMYWYRQDPGQGLRLIYYSQIVNDFQKGDIAEGYSVSREKKESFPLTVTSAQKNPTAFYLCASRTQANSNQPQHFGDGTRLSIL.

The chain carries TRBV14 and TRBJ2-5; 10 bases agree with TRBD1. Germline CDR1 is SGHDN and CDR2 is FVKESK. CDR3 length: 14 residues. V lost 9 bases to trimming and J lost 5 bases; unmatched junction nucleotides: 9. The CDR3 DNA is TGTGCCAGTGTACCGACAGGGGGCCAGGAGACCCAGTACTTC. This translates into CASVPTGGQETQYF.

The table lists this clonotype with many counts. This sequence joins TRBV15 and TRBJ1-4; 8 bases line up with TRBD1. Germline V CDR1 and CDR2: LNHNV, YYDKDF (reference sequence). J lost 8 bases, V lost 0 bases, and 5 bases had no gene match. CDR3 length: 15 amino acids. This CDR3 reads CATSRDRTGKEKLFF. CDR3 coding DNA: TGTGCCACCAGCAGAGATCGGACAGGGAAGGAAAAACTGTTTTTT.

This clonotype has a count of ten or more. The chain has TRBV15 and TRBJ1-3; D possibly corresponds to TRBD1 (6 bases). This CDR3 has 16 amino acids. Germline values: CDR1 LNHNV, CDR2 YYDKDF (reference sequence). V was trimmed by 5 bases and J by 0 bases, leaving 14 bases between them. The CDR3 bases are TGTGCCACCAGCGTCGGCAGGGGCCTCTCTGGAAACACCATATATTTT. Translating gives CATSVGRGLSGNTIYF.

The chain joins TRBV20-1 to TRBJ2-4; D is unresolved. V was cut by 1 base and J by 15 bases, with 16 bases left in between. Per germline, CDR1 DFQATT and CDR2 SNEGSKA (reference sequence). This CDR3 spans 12 amino acids. The CDR3 here is CSARVGPEVMYF. DNA of the CDR3: TGCAGTGCTAGAGTGGGCCCAGAAGTAATGTACTTC.

V and J are TRBV10-3 and TRBJ1-2; TRBD1 is a possible D gene (5 bases). Deletions cut 5 bases from V and 8 bases from J, with 15 bases between. The CDR3 is 13 residues long. Germline V gene sequence: CDR1 ENHRY, CDR2 SYGVKD. CDR3 DNA sequence: TGTGCCATCAGTCAACAGGCTGCGGAGGGCTACACCTTC. It yields the protein CAISQQAAEGYTF.

Turning to this clonotype: An end of the junction differs from the germline gene, which may be a read error. The chain combines TRBV6-1 with TRBJ2-3; TRBD2 is a possible D gene (5 bases). The CDR3 runs 14 residues. The germline V gene has CDR1 MNHNS and CDR2 SASEGT. The CDR3 DNA follows: TGTGCCAGCGGTGAATGGAGGAGCACAGATACGCAGTATTTT. Residues: CASGEWRSTDTQYF.

This clonotype was counted many times. The chain couples TRBV29-1 to TRBJ1-1; maybe TRBD1 (5 bases). Germline V gives CDR1 SQVTM, CDR2 ANQGSEA. The CDR3 runs 12 residues. Trimming left V 2 bases short and J 8 bases short, with 12 bases between. CDR3 region: CSVESRDGEAFF. CDR3 bases: TGCAGCGTTGAATCACGGGACGGGGAAGCTTTCTTT.

This clonotype was found a few times. The rearrangement links TRBV10-1 to TRBJ1-2, with 11 bases identical to TRBD1. Losses at the gene ends were 4 bases for V and 3 bases for J; bases not matched to a gene: 4. The CDR3 is 15 amino acids. Germline lookup yields CDR1 WNHNN and CDR2 SYGVQD (reference sequence). CDR3 coding DNA: TGCGCCAGCAGTGGGACAGGGGGCGATTACTATGGCTACACCTTC. This sequence encodes CASSGTGGDYYGYTF.